What follows are 2 T cell receptor beta chains derived from one specimen sequenced in a study of spatial heterogeneity in lung cancer. Specified time point: sample taken at primary tumor resection. TCRdb re-derived calls from the 5' RACE reads in MiXCR, one entry per CDR3 protein. The sample shows tens of thousands of distinct CDR3 sequences, less than 6.5% of them seen only once. Sequenced here: PBMCs, sampled at surgery. The receptors were gathered from a female donor with early-stage non-small cell lung cancer.

Many counts were recorded for this clonotype. This chain connects TRBV20-1 to TRBJ2-3; D call uncertain. Deletions cut 3 bases from V and 6 bases from J, with 10 bases between. The CDR3 length is 12 residues. Per the germline V gene, CDR1 is DFQATT and CDR2 is SNEGSKA (reference sequence). The CDR3 DNA reads TGCAGTGCTAGGCCCCATGGCGATACGCAGTATTTT. Its translation: CSARPHGDTQYF.

This clonotype was observed a handful of times. The chain combines TRBV6-1 with TRBJ1-1; maybe TRBD1 (6 bases). Germline assignment: CDR1 MNHNS and CDR2 SASEGT. V lost 3 bases and J 4 bases, leaving 15 bases between the germline ends. This CDR3 has 15 residues. CDR3 region: CASSDPDRGGTEAFF. CDR3 nucleotide sequence: TGTGCCAGCAGTGACCCGGACAGAGGAGGCACTGAAGCTTTCTTT.